The present entry profiles one T cell receptor beta chain with its context. Its specificity is not known. V was clipped by 6 bases and J by 0 bases; unmatched bases: 4. The germline V gene encodes CDR1 MDHEN and CDR2 SYDVKM. The CDR3 contains 14 residues. The study ran its PCR with 60 Vbeta and 13 Jbeta primers. The data were produced by immunoSEQ multiplex PCR, yet TCRdb's version contains in-frame clones alone and is incomplete. The sample carries approximately 130,000 clones, around four fifths recorded once. This entry comes from a study of cytomegalovirus exposure and HLA in healthy donors. As for the study in general: Unique TCRs numbering roughly 85 million, obtained from HLA-typed donors, made up an early data release.

Findings and limits, study-wide: For most TCR beta V segments, an earlier analysis put the productive rate at about 87% or about 30% of the time. The authors later found TCR association rates varying by HLA locus, with DRB1 most and HLA-C fewest.

Sequencing used PBMCs. This sequence joins TRBV28 and TRBJ1-1; 7 positions match TRBD1. This TCR was sampled from a man aged 40-49 years in good health and CMV-seronegative. In DNA form, the CDR3 reads TGTGCCAGCAGCGATACAGGGGTGAACACTGAAGCTTTCTTT. Its protein is CASSDTGVNTEAFF. Full variable domain (outside the CDR3, taken from reference TRBV28 and TRBJ1-1): DVKVTQSSRYLVKRTGEKVFLECVQDMDHENMFWYRQDPGLGLRLIYFSYDVKMKEKGDIPEGYSVSREKKERFSLILESASTNQTSMYLCASSDTGVNTEAFFGQGTRLTVV.